This T cell receptor (beta chain) was captured by sequencing in a study of cytomegalovirus exposure and HLA in healthy donors. As to this clone: Its antigen remains unidentified.

Overall study findings and caveats: In a later analysis, a missense DCLRE1C variant was linked to TCR beta V- and J-gene trimming. Researchers counted approximately 160 TCR beta chains as cytomegalovirus-associated.

The germline CDR1 and CDR2 sequences are LNHDA and SQIVND (reference sequence). The CDR3 runs to 15 residues. Researchers ran the PCR with 60 Vbeta and 13 Jbeta primers. Sequencing used immunoSEQ multiplex PCR; TCRdb keeps in-frame clones, though not all of them. The profile covers over 150,000 clones, with 84% appearing a single time and 4.8% taken by the ten largest. The chain carries TRBV19 and TRBJ2-5; TRBD2 matches 11 bases. Gene TRBJ2-7 matches the end of the DNA better, so the J call may be wrong. The receptor's source is a girl aged 5-17 years in good health and CMV-seropositive. The source material was PBMCs. This CDR3 is CASSNPSGGSYEQYF. Written as DNA, the CDR3 is TGTGCCAGTAGTAACCCTAGCGGGGGGTCCTACGAGCAGTACTTC.